The 11 T cell receptor beta chains reported below all come from one sample, sequenced in a study of blood T cell repertoires in COVID-19. TCRdb's table, derived via immunoSEQ multiplex PCR, lists solely in-frame clones and lacks some. The table includes about 240,000 clones, around 89% detected once. Sequenced sample: PBMCs or T cells enriched from blood (not recorded which). The receptors stem from a woman aged 25 to 39 who had recovered from COVID-19.

The CDR3 bases are TGTGCCAGCAGTCCCAAGGAAAATGGACAGGGGATTCGCACCATATATTTT. Translating it yields CASSPKENGQGIRTIYF. This rearrangement joins TRBV28 to TRBJ1-3; 9 nucleotides match TRBD1. After removal of 5 bases from V and 9 bases from J, the junction contained 17 bases not matched to a gene. Germline V gives CDR1 MDHEN, CDR2 SYDVKM. The CDR3 runs 17 residues.

The gene calls are TRBV6-5 and TRBJ1-1; D gene ambiguous. V lost 2 bases, J lost 1 base, and 5 bases lay in between. Germline assignment: CDR1 MNHEY and CDR2 SVGAGI. CDR3 length: 13 residues. This CDR3 is CASSYLANTEAFF. CDR3 sequence (DNA): TGTGCCAGCAGTTACCTAGCGAACACTGAAGCTTTCTTT.

V gene TRBV28 combines with J gene TRBJ1-4, with 8 nucleotides matching TRBD1. V lost 3 bases, J lost 8 bases, and 5 bases stayed unmatched. The CDR3 has 14 amino acids. Germline CDR1 and CDR2: MDHEN and SYDVKM. The DNA of the CDR3 is TGTGCCAGCAGTTTGGCGACAGGGGAGGAAAAACTGTTTTTT. As protein: CASSLATGEEKLFF.

The chain couples TRBV5-6 to TRBJ1-4; TRBD1 is a possible D gene (6 bases). The CDR3 consists of 16 residues. From germline, CDR1 is SGHDT and CDR2 YYEEEE. V dropped 3 bases and J dropped 4 bases, with 16 bases sitting between them. The chain's CDR3 is CASSYLDQGINEKLFF. The DNA of the CDR3 is TGTGCCAGCAGCTACCTTGATCAGGGGATTAATGAAAAACTGTTTTTT. Variable domain in full (rest from reference TRBV5-6 and TRBJ1-4): DAGVTQSPTHLIKTRGQQVTLRCSPKSGHDTVSWYQQALGQGPQFIFQYYEEEERQRGNFPDRFSGHQFPNYSSELNVNALLLGDSALYLCASSYLDQGINEKLFFGSGTQLSVL.

The DNA of the CDR3 is TGTGCCAGCAGCTTAGAAGAAGCGGGAGTAGGGCAAGAGACCCAGTACTTC. Protein sequence: CASSLEEAGVGQETQYF. The rearrangement joins TRBV7-8 to TRBJ2-5; 8 bases align to TRBD2. V lost 1 base and J lost 2; bases outside the gene matches: 9. From germline, CDR1 is SGHVS and CDR2 FQNEAQ. The CDR3 length is 17 residues.

CDR3 bases: TGCAGCGTCGCAGGACAGGGACTGAACACTGAAGCTTTCTTT. It is translated as CSVAGQGLNTEAFF. This sequence joins TRBV29-1 and TRBJ1-1; 8 bases are a match to TRBD1. The CDR3 contains 14 residues. Germline V gene sequence: CDR1 SQVTM, CDR2 ANQGSEA. Losses at the gene ends were 6 bases for V and 0 bases for J; bases not matched to a gene: 6.

The V call is TRBV29-1, the J call TRBJ1-5, with D tentatively TRBD1 (6 bases). Trimming cost V 4 bases and J 3 bases, with 10 bases left between them. Per germline, CDR1 SQVTM and CDR2 ANQGSEA. This CDR3 has 13 amino acids. The CDR3 reads CSVGTAHNQPQHF. CDR3 DNA sequence: TGCAGCGTTGGGACAGCTCACAATCAGCCCCAGCATTTT.

Only a few counts were recorded for this clone. The rearrangement links TRBV3-1 (or the pseudogene TRBV3-2) to TRBJ1-1; 9 bases match TRBD1. V dropped 3 bases and J dropped 1; count of bases not matched to a gene: 3. The germline gives CDR1 LGHDT, CDR2 YNNKEL (reference sequence). There are 15 residues in the CDR3. CDR3 residues: CASSQDRGKNTEAFF. The CDR3 nucleotides are TGTGCCAGCAGCCAGGACAGGGGAAAGAACACTGAAGCTTTCTTT.

This rearrangement joins TRBV9 to TRBJ1-1; 9 nucleotides agree with TRBD1. With 4 bases clipped from V and 1 base from J, the junction kept 11 bases outside the gene matches. Germline V gives CDR1 SGDLS, CDR2 YYNGEE. The CDR3 length is 17 residues. The CDR3 reads CASSPYRGLGANTEAFF. The CDR3 coding sequence is TGTGCCAGCAGCCCATACAGGGGGCTGGGGGCGAACACTGAAGCTTTCTTT.

The chain combines TRBV4-3 with TRBJ2-7; TRBD1 is a possible D gene (5 bases). The V and J ends lost 0 bases and 5 bases respectively, with 14 bases between them. CDR1 LGHNA and CDR2 YSLEER come from the germline V gene. CDR3 length: 15 amino acids. DNA of the CDR3: TGCGCCAGCAGCCAAGATCTGGCAGGGCGGAACGAGCAGTACTTC. This codes for CASSQDLAGRNEQYF.

The CDR3 sequence is CASSLWGTGRYEQYF. The CDR3 coding sequence is TGTGCCAGCAGTTTATGGGGGACAGGTAGATACGAGCAGTACTTC. The genes are TRBV28 and TRBJ2-7; TRBD1 matches at 8 bases. With 0 bases clipped from V and 4 bases from J, the junction kept 5 bases outside the gene matches. There are 15 residues in the CDR3. Germline-derived CDR1 and CDR2 are MDHEN and SYDVKM.